These 20 T cell receptor beta chains came from one sample sequenced in a study of STAT3 mutations in large granular lymphocyte leukemia. Method: immunoSEQ multiplex PCR; TCRdb's copy keeps in-frame clones and lacks some. This sample carries tens of thousands of clones, roughly 80% of them seen once, and the ten largest clones take approximately 28%. Study results and limitations: Every T-cell large granular lymphocyte leukemia patient had at least one immunodominant TCR beta clonotype.

Their antigen targets remain unknown. Input material: peripheral blood mononuclear cells. The receptors here all came from a woman between 50 and 59 years old with T-cell large granular lymphocyte leukemia. Some clones in this sample may be carry-over from other donors' samples.

This clone was seen a few times. The chain couples TRBV29-1 to TRBJ1-5, with 10 positions matching TRBD1. Germline V gene lookup returns CDR1 SQVTM and CDR2 ANQGSEA. The CDR3 has 13 amino acids. The V segment lost 6 bases and the J segment 5 bases; nucleotides outside the gene matches: 4. CDR3 sequence reads: CSVTGGFDQPQHF. As DNA, the CDR3 is TGCAGCGTGACAGGGGGCTTTGATCAGCCCCAGCATTTT.

The chain employs TRBV28 and TRBJ2-7; the D is unclear. The V end was cut by 1 base, the J end by 4 bases, with 5 bases between. The CDR3 length is 12 residues. The germline CDR1 and CDR2 sequences are MDHEN and SYDVKM. CDR3 protein: CASSLFSYEQYF. CDR3 in DNA: TGTGCCAGCAGTTTATTCTCGTACGAGCAGTACTTC.

This chain joins TRBV18 and TRBJ2-7, with D perhaps assigned TRBD1 or TRBD2 (5 bases each). CDR1 is KGHSH and CDR2 is LQKENI in the germline V gene. V was clipped by 2 bases and J by 6 bases, with 11 bases between them. The CDR3 is made up of 13 amino acids. This chain's CDR3 is CASSPGPGREQYF. The DNA for the CDR3 is TGTGCCAGCTCACCAGGCCCGGGGCGCGAGCAGTACTTC. Looking up the rest from reference TRBV18 and TRBJ2-7 gives the full variable domain: NAGVMQNPRHLVRRRGQEARLRCSPMKGHSHVYWYRQLPEEGLKFMVYLQKENIIDESGMPKERFSAEFPKEGPSILRIQQVVRGDSAAYFCASSPGPGREQYFGPGTRLTVT.

The genes are TRBV2 and TRBJ2-5, with D unresolved. The germline V and J ends were trimmed by 6 bases and 4 bases, with 15 bases remaining between them. The CDR3 covers 14 residues. Germline V gene sequence: CDR1 SNHLY, CDR2 FYNNEI. The CDR3 nucleotides read TGTGCCAGCAGATCCCGCGGACGGCGAGAGACCCAGTACTTC. This gives the protein CASRSRGRRETQYF.

This chain connects TRBV29-1 to TRBJ2-7, with TRBD2 identical over 7 bases. Germline V gene data show CDR1 as SQVTM and CDR2 as ANQGSEA. The CDR3 extends over 12 amino acids. Trimming removed 7 bases from V and 5 bases from J; junction bases left unmatched: 8. The CDR3 DNA is TGCAGCGGGGAGGGGAATAGTCACGAGCAGTACTTC. Its translation is CSGEGNSHEQYF.

This chain uses TRBV30 with TRBJ2-7; 8 nucleotides match TRBD2. In germline, CDR1 is GTSNPN, CDR2 SVGIG (reference sequence). Trimming cost V 4 bases and J 6 bases; bases outside gene matches: 20. The CDR3 covers 17 residues. The chain's CDR3 is CAWNARASGPRVGEQYF. DNA for the CDR3: TGTGCCTGGAATGCCCGGGCTAGCGGGCCCCGTGTGGGCGAGCAGTACTTC.

CDR3 nucleotide sequence: TGTGCCAGCTCACCACCCGTAGGGCATACGCAGTATTTT. Its translation is CASSPPVGHTQYF. The rearrangement uses TRBV18 and TRBJ2-3; D gene uncertain. Germline V gene sequence: CDR1 KGHSH, CDR2 LQKENI. Trimming cost V 0 bases and J 7 bases, with 8 bases left between them. The CDR3 runs 13 residues.

The V call is TRBV28, the J call TRBJ1-5; a possible D gene is TRBD1 (5 bases). Between the trimmed V and J ends, which lost 9 bases and 7 bases, there was a span of 16 bases. The CDR3 has 13 residues. Germline values: CDR1 MDHEN, CDR2 SYDVKM. The CDR3 reads CARAEASGQPQHF. The CDR3 coding sequence is TGTGCCAGGGCGGAGGCCTCAGGGCAGCCCCAGCATTTT.

This chain connects TRBV28 to TRBJ1-5; 12 nucleotides agree with TRBD1. Germline values: CDR1 MDHEN, CDR2 SYDVKM. The CDR3 is 16 residues long. Unmatched junction bases numbered 6, after V lost 7 bases and J lost 2 bases. CDR3 nucleotides: TGTGCCAGCACCCGGGACAGGGGGCTGGGCAATCAGCCCCAGCATTTT. Its translation is CASTRDRGLGNQPQHF.

The chain recombines TRBV28 with TRBJ2-2; 10 bases line up with TRBD2. This CDR3 is built from 14 residues. The trim removed 10 bases at V and 6 bases at J, leaving 8 bases unmatched. Germline CDR1 MDHEN, CDR2 SYDVKM. The CDR3 loop reads CAITAGGRSGELFF. CDR3 DNA: TGTGCCATCACAGCGGGAGGGCGGTCCGGGGAGCTGTTTTTT. The whole variable domain, filled in from reference TRBV28 and TRBJ2-2, reads DVKVTQSSRYLVKRTGEKVFLECVQDMDHENMFWYRQDPGLGLRLIYFSYDVKMKEKGDIPEGYSVSREKKERFSLILESASTNQTSMYLCAITAGGRSGELFFGEGSRLTVL.

This chain links TRBV4-2 with TRBJ2-7; TRBD2 aligns across 7 bases. CDR3 length: 15 amino acids. The germline V gene has CDR1 LGHNA and CDR2 YNFKEQ. Trimming cost V 4 bases and J 2 bases; bases outside gene matches: 8. As DNA, the CDR3 is TGTGCCAGCAGCCTTGGCATTACTAGCGCCTACGAGCAGTACTTC. Protein product: CASSLGITSAYEQYF.

The chain combines TRBV5-6 with TRBJ2-5; 10 bases align to TRBD2. The CDR3 is made up of 16 amino acids. Germline trimming cut 2 bases from V and 1 base from J; bases unmatched to any gene: 5. Germline V gene data show CDR1 as SGHDT and CDR2 as YYEEEE. The CDR3 sequence: CASSFLAGGTQETQYF. In DNA form, the CDR3 reads TGTGCCAGCAGCTTCTTAGCGGGAGGCACCCAAGAGACCCAGTACTTC.

A few counts support this clone. V usage is TRBV28 and J usage is TRBJ1-1; TRBD1 matches 8 bases. The CDR3 totals 17 residues. The V gene's germline CDR1 is MDHEN and CDR2 SYDVKM. J gave up 2 bases and V 3 bases, and 11 bases lay outside the gene matches. CDR3 nucleotides: TGTGCCAGCAGTTTCTCCGGACAGGGAAGAGGAAACACTGAAGCTTTCTTT. The encoded protein is CASSFSGQGRGNTEAFF.

The chain joins TRBV6-5 to TRBJ1-1; no clear D. Germline V gene sequence: CDR1 MNHEY, CDR2 SVGAGI. The CDR3 sequence is 15 residues long. The germline V and J ends were trimmed by 3 bases and 0 bases, with 11 bases remaining between them. Here the CDR3 reads CASSYKSRVNTEAFF. In DNA, the CDR3 is TGTGCCAGCAGTTATAAGAGTAGGGTGAACACTGAAGCTTTCTTT.

This chain connects TRBV6-6 to TRBJ2-3; TRBD1 might be the D (5 bases). Trimming removed 8 bases at V and 4 bases at J, with 10 bases between. The CDR3 is 12 amino acids. The germline gives CDR1 MNHNY, CDR2 SVGAGI (reference sequence). The CDR3: CASGADPDTQYF. The CDR3, as DNA: TGTGCCAGCGGGGCTGACCCAGATACGCAGTATTTT.

The chain joins TRBV18 to TRBJ2-5; a weak D match, TRBD1 (6 bases). The CDR3 has 14 residues. Trimming took 5 bases from V and 3 from J, leaving 13 bases between them. Germline V gene data show CDR1 as KGHSH and CDR2 as LQKENI. CDR3 sequence: CASSSTGSKETQYF. DNA for the CDR3: TGTGCCAGCTCATCTACAGGGTCCAAAGAGACCCAGTACTTC.

This clone was found a few times. The genes are TRBV7-2 and TRBJ2-7; no reliable D call. V shed 2 bases and J shed 7 bases, with 15 bases lying between them. Germline values: CDR1 SGHTA, CDR2 FQGNSA. This CDR3 contains 14 residues. The CDR3, as DNA: TGTGCCAGCAGCTTAAGGTATAGGTCTCGGGAGCAGTACTTC. It yields the protein CASSLRYRSREQYF. The whole variable domain, filled in from reference TRBV7-2 and TRBJ2-7, reads GAGVSQSPSNKVTEKGKDVELRCDPISGHTALYWYRQSLGQGLEFLIYFQGNSAPDKSGLPSDRFSAERTGGSVSTLTIQRTQQEDSAVYLCASSLRYRSREQYFGPGTRLTVT.

The V call is TRBV13, the J call TRBJ1-2; D may be TRBD1 (6 bases). The V and J ends lost 5 bases and 4 bases respectively, with 14 bases between them. CDR1 and CDR2 from the germline V gene are PRHDT and FYEKMQ (reference sequence). CDR3 length: 14 amino acids. The CDR3 nucleotides read TGTGCCAGCAGCAGACGGGACACGGTCTATGGCTACACCTTC. It specifies CASSRRDTVYGYTF.

Notes on this clone: The same CDR3 also results from other DNA sequences found in this sample. The gene calls are TRBV18 and TRBJ2-5; unclear D gene. CDR1 is KGHSH, CDR2 LQKENI, per germline. Deletions cut 2 bases from V and 5 bases from J, with 9 bases between. This CDR3 has 13 amino acids. CDR3 sequence (DNA): TGTGCCAGCTCACCAGGGCTTCAGGAGACCCAGTACTTC. Amino acids: CASSPGLQETQYF.

The chain combines TRBV11-3 with TRBJ2-7; 13 bases match TRBD2. CDR3 length: 15 amino acids. The germline CDR1 and CDR2 sequences are SGHNT and YENEEA. V shed 5 bases, J shed 5 bases, and the junction held 6 bases outside the gene matches. In DNA, the CDR3 is TGTGCCAGCAGCGACCGGACTAGCGGGAGTAACGAGCAGTACTTC. Translated: CASSDRTSGSNEQYF.